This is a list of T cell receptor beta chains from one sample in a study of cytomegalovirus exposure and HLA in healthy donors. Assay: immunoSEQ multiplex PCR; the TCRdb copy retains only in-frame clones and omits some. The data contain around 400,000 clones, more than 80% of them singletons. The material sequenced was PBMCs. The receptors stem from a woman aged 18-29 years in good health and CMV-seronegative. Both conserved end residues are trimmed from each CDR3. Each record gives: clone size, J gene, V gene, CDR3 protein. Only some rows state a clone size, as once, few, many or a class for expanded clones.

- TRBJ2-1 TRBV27 ASSAQVLARFYNEQF
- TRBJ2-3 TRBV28 ASSLAGESTDTQY
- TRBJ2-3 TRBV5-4 ASSVRLAYTDTQY
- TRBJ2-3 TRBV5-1 ASSQRGADTQY
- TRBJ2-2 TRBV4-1 ASSGRALGELF
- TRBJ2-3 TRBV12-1 ASSFKRVPTDTQY
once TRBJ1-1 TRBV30 AWSNGPGGGTEAF
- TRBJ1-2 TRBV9 ASSEPFRGGYT
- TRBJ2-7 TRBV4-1 ASSQDASGNEQY
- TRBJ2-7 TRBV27 ASRAQGAEEQY
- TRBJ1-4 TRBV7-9 ASRTQKDRDEKLF
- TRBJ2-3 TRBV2 ASSPADTQY
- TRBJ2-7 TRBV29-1 SVLTGKGSYEQY
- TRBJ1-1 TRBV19 ASRKGQRDTEAF
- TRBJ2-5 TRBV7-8 ASSFGRALRETQY
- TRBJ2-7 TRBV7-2 ASSLDTGEQY
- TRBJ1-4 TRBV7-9 AIYPRTEGHEKLF
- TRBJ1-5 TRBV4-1 ASSETTGYQPQH
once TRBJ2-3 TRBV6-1 ASSEWGQGTDTQY
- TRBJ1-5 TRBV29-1 SVVWGVSNQPQH
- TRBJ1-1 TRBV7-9 ASSSGTLNTEAF
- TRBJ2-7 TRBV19 ASSPKLGQGFEQY
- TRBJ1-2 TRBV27 ASSSPGGSGGYT
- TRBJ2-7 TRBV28 ASSLPFTGTSGYEQY
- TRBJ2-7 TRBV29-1 SVEGRSYEQY
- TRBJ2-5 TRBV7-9 ASQRGQETQY
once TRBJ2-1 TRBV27 ASSLLPAGSYNEQF
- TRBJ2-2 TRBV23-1 ASRKTGEGGELF
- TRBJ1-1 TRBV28 ASSAPGQGSTEAF
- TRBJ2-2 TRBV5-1 ASSLRGGRDTGELF
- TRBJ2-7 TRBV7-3 ASSLNSGSSYEQY
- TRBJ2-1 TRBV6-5 ASSYSEGTGNEQF
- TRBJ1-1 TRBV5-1 ASRGPLNTEAF
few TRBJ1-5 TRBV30 AWCRQGRGPQH
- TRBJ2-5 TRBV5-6 ASLPWAGGLETQY
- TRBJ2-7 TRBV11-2 ASSLPETGIYEQY
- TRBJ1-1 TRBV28 ASSYQLNTEAF
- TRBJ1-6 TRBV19 ATRRQYNSPLH
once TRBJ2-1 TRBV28 ASIKGGVFSYNEQF
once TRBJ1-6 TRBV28 ASSFGGSFQEVLH
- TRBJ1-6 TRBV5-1 ASSLLQGANSPLH
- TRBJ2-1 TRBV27 ASSFGPLATEQF
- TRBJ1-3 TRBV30 AWSSSGNTIY
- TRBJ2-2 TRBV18 ASSLNRAGQSNTGELF
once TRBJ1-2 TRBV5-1 ASSKGQGMNGYT
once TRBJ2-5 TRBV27 ASSRGQPRTQETQY
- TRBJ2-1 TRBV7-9 ASSSLRALVFPQF
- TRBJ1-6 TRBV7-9 ASSPGQLNSPLH
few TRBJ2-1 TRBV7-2 ASTPYNYNEQF
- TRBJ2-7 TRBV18 ASSPPGTSGGGQY
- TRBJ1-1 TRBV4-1 ASSPFSDREAF
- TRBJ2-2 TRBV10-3 ASGPGVVGTGELF
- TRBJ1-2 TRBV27 ASSLQTGGRIANYGYT
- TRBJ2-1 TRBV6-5 ASSSPGQGVDEQF
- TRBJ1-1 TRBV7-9 ASSLGHIRDGDTEAF
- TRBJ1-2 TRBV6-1 ASSAGPGGGRGYT
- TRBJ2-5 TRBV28 ASSRLVGETQY
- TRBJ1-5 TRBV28 ASSWVRGASFGNQPQH
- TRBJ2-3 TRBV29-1 SILAGGYTDTQY
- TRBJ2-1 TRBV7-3 ASSPRGGRDEQF